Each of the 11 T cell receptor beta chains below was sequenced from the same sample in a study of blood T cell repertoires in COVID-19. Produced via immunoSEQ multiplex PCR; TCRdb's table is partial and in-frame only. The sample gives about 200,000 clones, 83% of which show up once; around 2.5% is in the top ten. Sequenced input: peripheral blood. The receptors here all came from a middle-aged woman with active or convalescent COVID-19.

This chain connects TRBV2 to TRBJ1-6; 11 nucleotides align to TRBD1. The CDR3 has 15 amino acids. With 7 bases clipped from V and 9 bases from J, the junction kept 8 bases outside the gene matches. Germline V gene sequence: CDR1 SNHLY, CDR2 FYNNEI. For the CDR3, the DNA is TGTGCCAGCAACCCCGGACAGGGGGCTTTTTCACCCCTCCACTTT. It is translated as CASNPGQGAFSPLHF.

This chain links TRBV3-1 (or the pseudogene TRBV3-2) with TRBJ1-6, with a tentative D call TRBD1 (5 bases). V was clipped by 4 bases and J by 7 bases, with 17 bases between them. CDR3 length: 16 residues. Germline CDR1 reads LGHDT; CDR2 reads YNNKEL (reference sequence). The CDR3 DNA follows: TGTGCCAGCAGCCCCCAGGGTGGGCAGCAAAATTCACCCCTCCACTTT. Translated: CASSPQGGQQNSPLHF.

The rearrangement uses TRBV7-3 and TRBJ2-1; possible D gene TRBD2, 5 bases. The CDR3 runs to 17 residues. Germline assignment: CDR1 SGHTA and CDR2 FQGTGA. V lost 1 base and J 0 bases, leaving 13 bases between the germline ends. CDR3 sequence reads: CASSLNLVTSSYNEQFF. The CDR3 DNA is TGTGCCAGCAGCTTAAATCTGGTAACTAGCTCCTACAATGAGCAGTTCTTC.

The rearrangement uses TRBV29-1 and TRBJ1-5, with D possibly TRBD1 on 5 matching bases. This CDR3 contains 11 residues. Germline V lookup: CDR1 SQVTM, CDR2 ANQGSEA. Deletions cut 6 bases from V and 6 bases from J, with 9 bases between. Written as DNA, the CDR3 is TGCAGCGTGGGGGAGGGTCAGCCCCAGCATTTT. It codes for CSVGEGQPQHF.

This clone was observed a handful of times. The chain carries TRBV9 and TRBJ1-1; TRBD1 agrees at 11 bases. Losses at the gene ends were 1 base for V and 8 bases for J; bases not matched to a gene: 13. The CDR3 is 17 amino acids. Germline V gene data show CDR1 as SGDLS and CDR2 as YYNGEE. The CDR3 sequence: CASSVPGQGAQSLEAFF. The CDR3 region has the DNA TGTGCCAGCAGCGTACCCGGACAGGGGGCCCAAAGCCTCGAAGCTTTCTTT.

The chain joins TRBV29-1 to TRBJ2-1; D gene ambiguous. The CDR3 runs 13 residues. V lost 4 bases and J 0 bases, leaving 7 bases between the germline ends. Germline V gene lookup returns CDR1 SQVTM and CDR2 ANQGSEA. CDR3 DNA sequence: TGCAGCGTTGCGTCGCGCTCCTACAATGAGCAGTTCTTC. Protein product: CSVASRSYNEQFF.

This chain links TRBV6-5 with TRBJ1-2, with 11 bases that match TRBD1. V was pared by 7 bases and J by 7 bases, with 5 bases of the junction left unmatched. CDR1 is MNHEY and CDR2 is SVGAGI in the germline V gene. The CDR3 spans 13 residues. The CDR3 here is CASKRTGGFGYTF. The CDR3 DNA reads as TGTGCCAGCAAAAGGACAGGGGGCTTTGGCTACACCTTC.

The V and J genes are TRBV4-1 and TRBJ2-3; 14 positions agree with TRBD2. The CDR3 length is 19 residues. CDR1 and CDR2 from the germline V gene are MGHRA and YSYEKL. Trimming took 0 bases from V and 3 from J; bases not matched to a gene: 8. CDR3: CASSQERGLAGVDTDTQYF. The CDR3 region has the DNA TGCGCCAGCAGCCAAGAGAGGGGACTAGCGGGAGTGGATACAGATACGCAGTATTTT.

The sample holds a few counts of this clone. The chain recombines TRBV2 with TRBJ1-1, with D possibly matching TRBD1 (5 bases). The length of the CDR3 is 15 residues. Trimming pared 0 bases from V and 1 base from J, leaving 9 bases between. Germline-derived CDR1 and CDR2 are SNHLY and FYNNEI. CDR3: CASSEARGRNTEAFF. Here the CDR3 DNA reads TGTGCCAGCAGTGAAGCGCGGGGGAGGAACACTGAAGCTTTCTTT.

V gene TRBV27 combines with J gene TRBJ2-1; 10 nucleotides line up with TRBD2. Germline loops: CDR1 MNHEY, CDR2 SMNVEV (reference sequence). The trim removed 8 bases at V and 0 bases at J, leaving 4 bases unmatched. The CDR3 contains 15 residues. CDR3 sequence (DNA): TGTGCCAGCTGGCCTAGCGGGAGCTCCTACAATGAGCAGTTCTTC. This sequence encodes CASWPSGSSYNEQFF.

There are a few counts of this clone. CDR3 region: CASTTSGRYNEQFF. CDR3 sequence (DNA): TGTGCCAGCACCACTAGCGGGAGATACAATGAGCAGTTCTTC. The chain joins TRBV25-1 to TRBJ2-1, with 11 bases identical to TRBD2. With V trimmed by 7 bases and J by 4 bases, 3 bases remained unmatched. CDR1 and CDR2 (germline): MGHDK, SYGVNS. The CDR3 runs to 14 residues.